Listed here are 10 T cell receptor beta chains from one sample, sequenced in a study of T-cell memory formation after mild COVID-19. TCRdb fed the 5' RACE reads into MiXCR, producing one record per CDR3 protein. This sample carries 57,000 or so distinct CDR3 sequences, 9.3% of them seen once, and the ten largest clones take about 1.1%. Sequenced sample: PBMCs or a T cell subset sorted from them (not recorded which). These receptors all stem from a man aged 18 to 30 who had mild COVID-19 (a few samples of this study predate the infection). Cell type and time point are not known.

The CDR3 reads CASSDGLFGNSPLHF. CDR3 coding DNA: TGTGCCAGTTCGGACGGACTGTTTGGAAATTCACCCCTCCACTTT. The rearrangement links TRBV25-1 to TRBJ1-6; D unclear. Trimming removed 9 bases at V and 7 bases at J, with 19 bases between. The germline V gene encodes CDR1 MGHDK and CDR2 SYGVNS. The CDR3 is 15 residues long.

This clonotype was picked up a small number of times. J is TRBJ1-1 and V is TRBV10-3, with D tentatively TRBD1 (6 bases). The germline V gene encodes CDR1 ENHRY and CDR2 SYGVKD. V dropped 6 bases and J dropped 2 bases, with 13 bases sitting between them. CDR3 length equals 14 residues. The chain's CDR3 is CAIRIQGVNTEAFF. The CDR3 nucleotides are TGTGCCATCAGGATACAGGGCGTAAACACTGAAGCTTTCTTT.

This clonotype has more than one count but fewer than ten. This chain uses TRBV28 with TRBJ2-1; 8 positions agree with TRBD2. Germline CDR1 reads MDHEN; CDR2 reads SYDVKM. The CDR3 has 14 residues. The V and J ends lost 7 bases and 3 bases, in that order; junction bases with no gene match: 5. CDR3 sequence reads: CASTLGGDYNEQFF. The CDR3 coding sequence is TGTGCCAGCACCCTCGGGGGGGACTACAATGAGCAGTTCTTC. The variable domain in full, with the rest retrieved from reference TRBV28 and TRBJ2-1, is DVKVTQSSRYLVKRTGEKVFLECVQDMDHENMFWYRQDPGLGLRLIYFSYDVKMKEKGDIPEGYSVSREKKERFSLILESASTNQTSMYLCASTLGGDYNEQFFGPGTRLTVL.

This clonotype was counted at least ten times. The chain is built from TRBV7-2 and TRBJ1-2; weak D call: TRBD1 (6 bases). CDR1 and CDR2 from the germline V gene are SGHTA and FQGNSA. The V and J ends lost 5 bases and 4 bases respectively, with 17 bases between them. There are 15 residues in the CDR3. CDR3 DNA sequence: TGTGCCAGCAGCCCGGAGCTAAGGGGGACCTATGGCTACACCTTC. This sequence encodes CASSPELRGTYGYTF.

In its sample, this clonotype was seen many times. The chain has TRBV4-1 and TRBJ2-1; 11 bases match TRBD2. There are 16 residues in the CDR3. Germline trimming cut 4 bases from V and 6 bases from J; bases unmatched to any gene: 8. The germline CDR1 and CDR2 sequences are MGHRA and YSYEKL. This chain's CDR3 is CASSRLLAGGPNEQFF. Written as DNA, the CDR3 is TGCGCCAGCAGCCGGCTCCTAGCGGGGGGTCCCAATGAGCAGTTCTTC.

This clonotype was found many times. This chain uses TRBV5-1 with TRBJ2-6; the D gene is possibly TRBD1 (6 bases). CDR3 size: 18 residues. The V gene's germline CDR1 is SGHRS and CDR2 YFSETQ. V dropped 0 bases and J dropped 0 bases, with 13 bases sitting between them. The CDR3 sequence is CASSLGGGRDSGANVLTF. The CDR3, as DNA: TGCGCCAGCAGCTTGGGTGGGGGCCGAGACTCTGGGGCCAACGTCCTGACTTTC.

This rearrangement joins TRBV3-1 to TRBJ1-5; no clear D. Germline CDR1 LGHDT, CDR2 YNNKEL (reference sequence). V was pared by 0 bases and J by 0 bases, with 3 bases between. This CDR3 is built from 14 residues. CDR3 DNA sequence: TGTGCCAGCAGCCAAGATTATAGCAATCAGCCCCAGCATTTT. This encodes CASSQDYSNQPQHF.

At least ten counts were recorded for this clonotype. V usage is TRBV12-3 or TRBV12-4 and J usage is TRBJ2-5, with D tentatively TRBD1 (5 bases). This CDR3 contains 14 residues. V was trimmed by 1 base and J by 2 bases, leaving 8 bases between them. This CDR3 reads CASSLGRGQETQYF. Written as DNA, the CDR3 is TGTGCCAGCAGTTTAGGTAGGGGACAAGAGACCCAGTACTTC.

The chain couples TRBV20-1 to TRBJ1-1; TRBD1 aligns across 9 bases. J lost 8 bases, V lost 5 bases, and 12 bases had no gene match. The CDR3 is made up of 14 amino acids. Germline V CDR1 and CDR2: DFQATT, SNEGSKA (reference sequence). Here the CDR3 DNA reads TGCAGTGCTCCCGGGACAGGGTTCGAGGGGGAAGCTTTCTTT. This translates into CSAPGTGFEGEAFF.

The rearrangement uses TRBV12-3 or TRBV12-4 and TRBJ1-1; D gene uncertain. The CDR3 covers 13 residues. The V end was cut by 6 bases, the J end by 3 bases, with 11 bases between. CDR3 coding DNA: TGTGCCAGCAGGGTCGCAGCGGACACTGAAGCTTTCTTT. As protein: CASRVAADTEAFF.